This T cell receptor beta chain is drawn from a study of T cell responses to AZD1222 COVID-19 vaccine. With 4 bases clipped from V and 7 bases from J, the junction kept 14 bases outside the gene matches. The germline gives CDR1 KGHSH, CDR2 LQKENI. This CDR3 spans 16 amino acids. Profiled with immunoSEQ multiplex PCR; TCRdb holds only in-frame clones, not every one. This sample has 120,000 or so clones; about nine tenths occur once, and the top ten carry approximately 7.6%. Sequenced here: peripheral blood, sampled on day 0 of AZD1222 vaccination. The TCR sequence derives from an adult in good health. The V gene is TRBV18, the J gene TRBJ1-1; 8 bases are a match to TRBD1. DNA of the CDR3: TGTGCCAGCTCACACAGGGGGGGTCCAGGGGGCCTTGAAGCTTTCTTT. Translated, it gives CASSHRGGPGGLEAFF.